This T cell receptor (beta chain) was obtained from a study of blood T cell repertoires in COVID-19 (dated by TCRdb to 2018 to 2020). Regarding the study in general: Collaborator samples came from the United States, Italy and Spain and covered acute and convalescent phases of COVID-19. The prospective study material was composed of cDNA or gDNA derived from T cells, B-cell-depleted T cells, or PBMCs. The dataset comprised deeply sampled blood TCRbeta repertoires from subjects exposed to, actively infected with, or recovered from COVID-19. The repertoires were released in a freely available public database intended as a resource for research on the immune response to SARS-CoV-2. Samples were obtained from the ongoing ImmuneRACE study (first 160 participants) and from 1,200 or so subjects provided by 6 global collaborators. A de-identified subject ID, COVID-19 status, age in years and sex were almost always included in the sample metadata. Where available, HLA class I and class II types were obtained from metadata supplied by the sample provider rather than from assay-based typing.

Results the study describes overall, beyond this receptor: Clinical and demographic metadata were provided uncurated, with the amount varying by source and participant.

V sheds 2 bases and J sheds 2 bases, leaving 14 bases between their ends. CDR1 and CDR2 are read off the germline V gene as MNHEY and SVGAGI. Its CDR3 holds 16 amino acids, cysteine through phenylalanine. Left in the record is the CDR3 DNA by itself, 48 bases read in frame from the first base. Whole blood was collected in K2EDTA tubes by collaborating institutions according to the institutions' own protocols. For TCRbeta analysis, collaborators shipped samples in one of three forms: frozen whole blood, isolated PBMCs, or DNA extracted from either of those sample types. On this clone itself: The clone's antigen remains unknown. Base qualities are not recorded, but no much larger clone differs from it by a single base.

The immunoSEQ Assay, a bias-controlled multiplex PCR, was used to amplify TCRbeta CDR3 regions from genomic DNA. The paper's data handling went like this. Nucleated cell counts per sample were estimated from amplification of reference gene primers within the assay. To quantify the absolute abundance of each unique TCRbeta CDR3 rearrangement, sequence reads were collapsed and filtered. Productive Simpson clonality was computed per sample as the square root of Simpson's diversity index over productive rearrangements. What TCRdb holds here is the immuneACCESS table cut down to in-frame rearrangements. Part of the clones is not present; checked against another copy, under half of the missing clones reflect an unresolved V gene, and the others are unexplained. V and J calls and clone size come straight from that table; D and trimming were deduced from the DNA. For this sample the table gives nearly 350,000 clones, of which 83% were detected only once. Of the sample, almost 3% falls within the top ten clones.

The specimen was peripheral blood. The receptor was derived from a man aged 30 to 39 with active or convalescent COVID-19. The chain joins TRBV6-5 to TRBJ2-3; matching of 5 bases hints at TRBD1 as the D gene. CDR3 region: CASSYVQGSNTDTQYF. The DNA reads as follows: TGTGCCAGCAGTTACGTGCAGGGTTCGAACACAGATACGCAGTATTTT.